Presented here are 8 T cell receptor beta chains from one specimen sequenced in a study of T cells in Graves' hyperthyroidism and ophthalmopathy. Template material for amplifying TCR beta CDR3 regions consisted of RNA transcripts. The TCR CDR3 was amplified in a first-round RT-PCR using the HTBI primer set. TCRdb analysed the multiplex PCR reads with MiXCR anew, one entry per CDR3 protein. The repertoire consists of about 400,000 distinct CDR3 sequences, with under 15% occurring once and the leading ten covering over 25%. The sample was blood. The receptor source for this set is a woman aged 30 to 39 with Graves' hyperthyroidism.

The chain carries TRBV5-4 and TRBJ2-7; D possibly uses TRBD1 or TRBD2 (5 bases each). Trimming took 4 bases from V and 3 from J, leaving 17 bases between them. From germline, CDR1 is SGHNT and CDR2 YYREEE (reference sequence). The CDR3 length is 15 residues. The chain's CDR3 is CASSPEGQRFYEQYF. For the CDR3, the DNA is TGTGCCAGCAGCCCAGAGGGGCAGAGATTCTACGAGCAGTACTTC.

The sample holds many counts of this clonotype. The chain has TRBV18 and TRBJ1-2, with D unclear. CDR3 length: 13 residues. The V end lost 2 bases, the J end lost 2 bases, and 6 bases lay between the germline ends. From germline, CDR1 is KGHSH and CDR2 LQKENI. CDR3 nucleotide sequence: TGTGCCAGCTCACCAAAACCAAACTATGGCTACACCTTC. It specifies CASSPKPNYGYTF.

The chain carries TRBV12-3 or TRBV12-4 and TRBJ2-4; D is possibly TRBD1 or TRBD2 (5 bases each). This CDR3 is built from 15 residues. V was cut by 8 bases and J by 0 bases, with 14 bases left in between. The CDR3 bases are TGTGCCAGCGGGCATACCGGGACAGCCAAAAACATTCAGTACTTC. Translating it yields CASGHTGTAKNIQYF.

The rearrangement uses TRBV6-1 and TRBJ2-3; D perhaps matches TRBD2 (6 bases). V was pared by 8 bases and J by 0 bases, with 15 bases between. The CDR3 spans 15 residues. Germline V gives CDR1 MNHNS, CDR2 SASEGT. As DNA, the CDR3 is TGTGCCAGCCGCGGTCTAGCGACAAGCACAGATACGCAGTATTTT. Translation gives CASRGLATSTDTQYF.

The genes are TRBV28 and TRBJ2-5, with D maybe TRBD1 (8 bases). V shed 10 bases and J shed 2 bases, with 17 bases lying between them. The CDR3 totals 14 residues. Germline CDR1 MDHEN, CDR2 SYDVKM. The CDR3 protein is CAISGTGWQETQYF. The CDR3, as DNA: TGTGCCATAAGCGGGACAGGTTGGCAAGAGACCCAGTACTTC.

The rearrangement links TRBV5-5 to TRBJ2-4; no definite D call. CDR1 SGHKS and CDR2 YYEKEE come from the germline V gene (reference sequence). The V end lost 4 bases, the J end lost 8 bases, and 22 bases lay between the germline ends. The CDR3 loop spans 16 amino acids. As DNA, the CDR3 is TGTGCCAGCAGCCCAGAGGCCCGCCAAGGGTTGGACATTCAGTACTTC. Translated, it gives CASSPEARQGLDIQYF.

This clonotype occurred once. The rearrangement links TRBV3-1 to TRBJ2-4; 9 bases agree with TRBD2. The V gene end was trimmed by 4 bases and the J gene end by 6 bases; junction bases not matched to a gene: 13. In germline, CDR1 is LGHDT, CDR2 YNNKEL (reference sequence). The CDR3 consists of 17 residues. This CDR3 reads CASSPRASGRMANIQYF. The CDR3 DNA sequence: TGTGCCAGCAGCCCACGGGCCAGCGGGAGGATGGCAAACATTCAGTACTTC.

This clonotype was seen many times. This rearrangement joins TRBV7-2 to TRBJ2-5, with TRBD1 identical over 8 bases. V shed 4 bases and J 3 bases; nucleotides not matched to a gene: 4. CDR3 size: 14 residues. Per germline, CDR1 SGHTA and CDR2 FQGNSA. The CDR3 sequence is CASSSSTGEETQYF. The CDR3 region has the DNA TGTGCCAGCAGCTCGTCGACAGGGGAAGAGACCCAGTACTTC.